The 11 T cell receptor beta chains presented below share a single source sample, sequenced in a study of cytomegalovirus exposure and HLA in healthy donors. Amplification used 60 Vbeta primers and 13 Jbeta primers. Only in-frame clones appear in the TCRdb table, and some are missing; sequencing was by immunoSEQ multiplex PCR. This table holds 130,000 or so clones, around 80% found once. Specimen: PBMCs. The receptors stem from a man aged 25 to 45 in good health and CMV-seronegative.

This sequence joins TRBV11-3 and TRBJ2-5, with 10 bases lining up with TRBD1. The germline CDR1 and CDR2 sequences are SGHNT and YENEEA. Unmatched junction bases numbered 9, after V lost 0 bases and J lost 5 bases. CDR3 size: 17 residues. CDR3 loop: CASSLEGPTGGEETQYF. In DNA, the CDR3 is TGTGCCAGCAGCTTAGAGGGGCCGACAGGGGGCGAGGAGACCCAGTACTTC.

The gene calls are TRBV9 and TRBJ2-2; perhaps TRBD1 as D (6 bases). CDR3 size: 14 residues. V was pared by 4 bases and J by 2 bases, with 9 bases between. Germline V gene lookup returns CDR1 SGDLS and CDR2 YYNGEE. CDR3 DNA sequence: TGTGCCAGCAGCCCGGACAGAAACACCGGGGAGCTGTTTTTT. This codes for CASSPDRNTGELFF. Complete variable domain (other parts from reference TRBV9 and TRBJ2-2): DSGVTQTPKHLITATGQRVTLRCSPRSGDLSVYWYQQSLDQGLQFLIQYYNGEERAKGNILERFSAQQFPDLHSELNLSSLELGDSALYFCASSPDRNTGELFFGEGSRLTVL.

The J gene is TRBJ2-5, the V gene TRBV10-3, with TRBD1 matching 10 bases. The V and J ends lost 6 bases and 5 bases, in that order; junction bases with no gene match: 6. This CDR3 has 14 residues. Germline-derived CDR1 and CDR2 are ENHRY and SYGVKD. The CDR3 region has the DNA TGTGCCATCAGGGGGACAGGGGTCGGGGAGACCCAGTACTTC. Its translation is CAIRGTGVGETQYF.

This clone was detected a few times. CDR3 residues: CASSVSPGLAGGPDTQYF. The CDR3 DNA sequence: TGTGCCAGCAGTGTTTCACCGGGACTAGCGGGAGGGCCAGATACGCAGTATTTT. The rearrangement links TRBV25-1 to TRBJ2-3, with 16 bases matching TRBD2. V was clipped by 4 bases and J by 4 bases; unmatched bases: 8. Germline-derived CDR1 and CDR2 are MGHDK and SYGVNS. This CDR3 has 18 amino acids.

J is TRBJ2-1 and V is TRBV4-1; 8 positions agree with TRBD2. The V and J ends lost 3 bases and 0 bases, in that order; junction bases with no gene match: 4. The CDR3 spans 16 residues. Germline V lookup: CDR1 MGHRA, CDR2 YSYEKL. CDR3 bases: TGCGCCAGCAGCCAGACTAGCGTAAGCTCCTACAATGAGCAGTTCTTC. This translates into CASSQTSVSSYNEQFF.

The J gene is TRBJ2-1, the V gene TRBV2; TRBD2 matches 11 bases. CDR1 and CDR2 from the germline V gene are SNHLY and FYNNEI. The CDR3 sequence is 14 residues long. J lost 10 bases, V lost 6 bases, and 8 bases had no gene match. In nucleotides, the CDR3 is TGTGCCAGCAGACCGGGACTAGCGGAAATAGAGCAGTTCTTC. Translation: CASRPGLAEIEQFF.

This clone was recorded only once. The chain combines TRBV6-4 with TRBJ2-3; D is unresolved. Germline V gene lookup returns CDR1 MRHNA and CDR2 SNTAGT. The V end lost 0 bases, the J end lost 1 base, and 11 bases lay between the germline ends. The CDR3 is made up of 16 amino acids. CDR3 region: CASSDSLGSGTDTQYF. The CDR3 region has the DNA TGTGCCAGCAGTGACTCGCTAGGCAGTGGCACAGATACGCAGTATTTT.

This clone came up once. Germline is not matched at one junction end, which may reflect a read error. The CDR3 loop is CASRQAGTSGGLF. The CDR3 nucleotides are TGTGCCAGCAGGCAGGCCGGGACTAGCGGGGGGTTGTTT. This chain uses TRBV6-5 with TRBJ2-3; 15 positions agree with TRBD2. The CDR3 runs to 13 residues. The V gene's germline CDR1 is MNHEY and CDR2 SVGAGI.

This clone was recorded a few times. The V and J genes are TRBV6-5 and TRBJ1-1; D is undetermined. Looked up from germline, CDR1 is MNHEY and CDR2 is SVGAGI. With 0 bases removed from V and 1 base from J, the gap between germline ends came to 6 bases. CDR3 length: 14 amino acids. CDR3 in DNA: TGTGCCAGCAGTTACTCGTTCTCGAACACTGAAGCTTTCTTT. It yields the protein CASSYSFSNTEAFF.

The chain uses TRBV7-9 and TRBJ2-5; perhaps TRBD2 as D (7 bases). This CDR3 contains 17 residues. With 1 base removed from V and 3 bases from J, the gap between germline ends came to 18 bases. CDR1 is SEHNR, CDR2 FQNEAQ, per germline (reference sequence). CDR3 DNA sequence: TGTGCCAGCAGCTTAGAGGGGGGGCAGGGTTTCAAAGAGACCCAGTACTTC. Protein sequence: CASSLEGGQGFKETQYF.

The J gene is TRBJ2-3, the V gene TRBV30, with 13 bases fitting TRBD2. This CDR3 contains 15 residues. In germline, CDR1 is GTSNPN, CDR2 SVGIG (reference sequence). The trim removed 3 bases at V and 4 bases at J, leaving 4 bases unmatched. The CDR3, as DNA: TGTGCCTGGAGGGACGGACTAGCGGGAGCAGATACGCAGTATTTT. Its protein is CAWRDGLAGADTQYF.